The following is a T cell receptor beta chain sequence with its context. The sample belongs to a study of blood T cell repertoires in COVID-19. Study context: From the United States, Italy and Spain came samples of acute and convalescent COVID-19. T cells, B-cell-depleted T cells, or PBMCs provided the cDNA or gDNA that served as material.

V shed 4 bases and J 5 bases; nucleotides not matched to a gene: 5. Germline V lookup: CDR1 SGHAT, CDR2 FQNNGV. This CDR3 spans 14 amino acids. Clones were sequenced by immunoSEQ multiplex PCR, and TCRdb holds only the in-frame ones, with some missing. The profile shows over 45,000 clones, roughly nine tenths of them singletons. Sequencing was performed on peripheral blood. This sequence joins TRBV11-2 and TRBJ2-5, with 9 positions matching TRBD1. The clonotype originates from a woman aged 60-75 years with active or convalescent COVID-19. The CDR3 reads CASSWGQGVETQYF. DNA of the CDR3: TGTGCCAGCAGCTGGGGACAGGGAGTGGAGACCCAGTACTTC.